This T cell receptor beta chain was found in a study of glioma-infiltrating T cells after dendritic cell vaccination. Across the whole study: Autologous tumor lysate-pulsed dendritic cell vaccination was given between the early 2000s and the early 2010s. Dendritic cells derived from monocytes and pulsed with autologous tumor lysate formed the vaccine. Study-wide results and caveats: Higher pretreatment TIL content predicted longer progression-free time and survival.

All glioblastoma patients lacked an isocitrate dehydrogenase mutation. For this clone: Its target is unknown.

Using immunoSEQ multiplex PCR, the repertoire was profiled, and TCRdb retains in-frame clones only, with some absent. The sample holds tens of thousands of clones; 80% to 85% are singletons and the top ten take 9% to 10%. Per the germline V gene, CDR1 is MNHEY and CDR2 is SVGAGI. The CDR3 has 13 amino acids. The V end lost 4 bases, the J end lost 9 bases, and 10 bases lay between the germline ends. The V call is TRBV6-5, the J call TRBJ1-6, with a weak D call TRBD1 (6 bases). The sequencing used blood, collected before dendritic cell vaccination. This clonotype was sampled from a human donor with glioblastoma. DNA for the CDR3: TGTGCCAGCAGTTCCCAGGGGACTTCACCCCTCCACTTT. Translation gives CASSSQGTSPLHF.